The clone carrying this T cell receptor (beta chain) has a handful of counts. At one end, the junction sequence differs from germline, possibly due to a read error. This sample was included in a study of identical twins. TCRdb re-called the 5' RACE reads through MiXCR, storing one row per CDR3 protein. The sample includes 400,000 to 550,000 distinct CDR3 sequences, roughly 13% seen only once; the top ten take more than 0.8%. CDR1 and CDR2 from the germline V gene are MNHNS and SASEGT. CDR3 length: 13 residues. These data also formed part of another study, on yellow fever vaccine responses in identical twins.

The chain links TRBV6-1 to TRBJ2-2; 7 bases are shared with TRBD1. The TCR was taken from a woman under 30 in good health. The sample was CD4+ T cells sorted from blood. CDR3 sequence: CASREGGGGELFF. The CDR3 DNA reads as TGTGCCAGCAGGGAAGGGGGCGGCGGGGAGCTGTTTTTT.